Below are 18 T cell receptor beta chains sequenced from a single sample in a study of blood T cell repertoires in COVID-19. Profiling relied on immunoSEQ multiplex PCR, and the TCRdb table lists in-frame clones only, not all of them. The repertoire holds roughly 97,000 clones, with about four fifths as singletons. Sequences were obtained from peripheral blood. Receptor source: an elderly woman with active or convalescent COVID-19.

The chain employs TRBV5-1 and TRBJ2-3, with 8 bases aligning to TRBD2. The V gene's germline CDR1 is SGHRS and CDR2 YFSETQ. The V gene end was trimmed by 0 bases and the J gene end by 1 base; junction bases not matched to a gene: 4. The CDR3 is made up of 16 amino acids. CDR3 loop: CASSLGGGFGTDTQYF. CDR3 coding DNA: TGCGCCAGCAGCTTGGGCGGGGGGTTCGGCACAGATACGCAGTATTTT.

J is TRBJ2-2 and V is TRBV7-2; the match to TRBD1 covers 9 bases. Germline V gene sequence: CDR1 SGHTA, CDR2 FQGNSA. The CDR3 is 13 residues long. The V gene end was trimmed by 10 bases and the J gene end by 7 bases; junction bases not matched to a gene: 7. The CDR3 region has the DNA TGTGCCACCGCGACAGGGGGACACGGGGAGCTGTTTTTT. It codes for CATATGGHGELFF.

The chain links TRBV6-5 to TRBJ2-3; 7 nucleotides match TRBD2. The CDR3 runs to 13 residues. Germline V gene sequence: CDR1 MNHEY, CDR2 SVGAGI. In DNA form, the CDR3 reads TGTGCAGGGAGGGCAGGGATTGCAGATACGCAGTATTTT. Protein sequence: CAGRAGIADTQYF.

This clone was counted between two and nine times. This may be a read error: a much more frequent sequence differs by one nucleotide. The V call is TRBV9, the J call TRBJ2-7, with D maybe TRBD1 (6 bases). Germline V CDR1 and CDR2: SGDLS, YYNGEE. This CDR3 spans 14 amino acids. V was pared by 0 bases and J by 2 bases, with 9 bases between. Here the CDR3 DNA reads TGTGCCAGCAGCGTAGGGGACATGGCCTACGAGCAGTACTTC. Protein sequence: CASSVGDMAYEQYF.

The chain carries TRBV19 and TRBJ2-1; the match to TRBD2 covers 7 bases. The V gene end was trimmed by 5 bases and the J gene end by 10 bases; junction bases not matched to a gene: 14. Per germline, CDR1 LNHDA and CDR2 SQIVND (reference sequence). This CDR3 is built from 15 residues. DNA of the CDR3: TGTGCCAGTAGTTTCGGCCTAGCGGAGACCGGGGAGCAGTTCTTC. Translation gives CASSFGLAETGEQFF. The complete variable domain, with remaining parts taken from reference TRBV19 and TRBJ2-1, reads DGGITQSPKYLFRKEGQNVTLSCEQNLNHDAMYWYRQDPGQGLRLIYYSQIVNDFQKGDIAEGYSVSREKKESFPLTVTSAQKNPTAFYLCASSFGLAETGEQFFGPGTRLTVL.

The chain employs TRBV7-9 and TRBJ1-1; TRBD1 aligns across 8 bases. Trimming removed 5 bases from V and 5 bases from J; junction bases left unmatched: 10. This CDR3 contains 15 residues. Germline V gene lookup returns CDR1 SEHNR and CDR2 FQNEAQ (reference sequence). CDR3 in DNA: TGTGCCAGCAGCGCCCGTGGACAGGGTGGAACTGAAGCTTTCTTT. Encoded protein: CASSARGQGGTEAFF.

This chain links TRBV28 with TRBJ1-2, with a possible D match to TRBD1 (6 bases). V shed 5 bases and J shed 8 bases, with 21 bases lying between them. The CDR3 runs to 15 residues. Germline V gene lookup returns CDR1 MDHEN and CDR2 SYDVKM. The DNA of the CDR3 is TGTGCCAGCAGTAGGTCGGGGGGCGTATTGAGGGGCTACACCTTC. Translating it yields CASSRSGGVLRGYTF.

The chain links TRBV4-1 to TRBJ1-5, with 8 bases that match TRBD1. J was trimmed by 6 bases and V by 1 base; bases with no gene match: 8. This CDR3 comprises 16 residues. Germline lookup yields CDR1 MGHRA and CDR2 YSYEKL. The CDR3 sequence is CASSQAYLRGLQPQHF. The CDR3 coding sequence is TGCGCCAGCAGCCAAGCTTATCTCAGGGGGCTTCAGCCCCAGCATTTT.

The J gene is TRBJ1-5, the V gene TRBV3-1 (or the pseudogene TRBV3-2); a possible D gene is TRBD1 (5 bases). With 1 base removed from V and 6 bases from J, the gap between germline ends came to 10 bases. Germline values: CDR1 LGHDT, CDR2 YNNKEL (reference sequence). The CDR3 has 14 amino acids. CDR3 sequence (DNA): TGTGCCAGCAGCCAAGCAGGGTATGGTCAGCCCCAGCATTTT. The encoded protein is CASSQAGYGQPQHF.

The rearrangement uses TRBV9 and TRBJ1-2; 8 positions match TRBD1. CDR1 SGDLS and CDR2 YYNGEE come from the germline V gene. The CDR3 extends over 13 amino acids. The V gene end was trimmed by 3 bases and the J gene end by 8 bases; junction bases not matched to a gene: 6. CDR3 sequence (DNA): TGTGCCAGCAGCGCGGGACAGGCCCTGGGCTACACCTTC. This sequence encodes CASSAGQALGYTF.

This chain links TRBV10-1 with TRBJ2-4; 10 nucleotides match TRBD1. V dropped 10 bases and J dropped 9; count of bases not matched to a gene: 18. CDR1 and CDR2 from the germline V gene are WNHNN and SYGVQD (reference sequence). The CDR3 totals 16 residues. The CDR3 sequence: CATETGGKDVGTIQYF. CDR3 DNA sequence: TGCGCCACCGAGACAGGGGGCAAAGACGTAGGAACCATTCAGTACTTC.

The chain is built from TRBV29-1 and TRBJ1-1; 7 bases map to TRBD1. With V trimmed by 4 bases and J by 4 bases, 6 bases remained unmatched. Germline CDR1 reads SQVTM; CDR2 reads ANQGSEA. The CDR3 is 13 amino acids. This CDR3 reads CSVAPGGPTEAFF. CDR3 bases: TGCAGCGTTGCCCCAGGGGGACCCACTGAAGCTTTCTTT.

This clone was seen just once. V gene TRBV12-2 combines with J gene TRBJ1-1; the DNA was not compared with TRBD1, the D call given in the table. TRBV12-2 is flagged as a pseudogene. CDR3 length equals 14 residues. The CDR3 nucleotides are TGTGCAAGTCGCACCGGGACAGGGAAAGGTGAAGCTTTCTTT. It is translated as CASRTGTGKGEAFF.

This clone was picked up one time. J is TRBJ2-2 and V is TRBV19; the D gene is possibly TRBD1 (5 bases). The germline gives CDR1 LNHDA, CDR2 SQIVND (reference sequence). Trimming pared 6 bases from V and 4 bases from J, leaving 12 bases between. The CDR3 is 14 residues long. Here the CDR3 reads CASSPTVTTGELFF. CDR3 nucleotides: TGTGCCAGTAGCCCGACAGTTACCACCGGGGAGCTGTTTTTT.

This chain connects TRBV18 to TRBJ2-1; TRBD1 matches at 12 bases. Trimming cost V 3 bases and J 7 bases; bases outside gene matches: 4. The germline gives CDR1 KGHSH, CDR2 LQKENI. There are 15 residues in the CDR3. CDR3 loop: CASSPGTGGRNEQFF. For the CDR3, the DNA is TGTGCCAGCTCACCGGGGACAGGGGGCCGGAATGAGCAGTTCTTC.

The rearrangement links TRBV29-1 to TRBJ2-3; D might be TRBD2 (5 bases). The V and J ends lost 4 bases and 1 base respectively, with 9 bases between them. This CDR3 has 13 residues. Looked up from germline, CDR1 is SQVTM and CDR2 is ANQGSEA. CDR3 amino acids: CSVATGGTDTQYF. In DNA, the CDR3 is TGCAGCGTTGCGACCGGGGGCACAGATACGCAGTATTTT.

The rearrangement joins TRBV28 to TRBJ2-1; tentatively, D is TRBD1 (5 bases). The CDR3 sequence is 19 residues long. Germline loops: CDR1 MDHEN, CDR2 SYDVKM. Trimming took off 0 bases at V and 1 base at J, with 19 bases between the two ends. DNA of the CDR3: TGTGCCAGCAGTTTATGGGGCTGGGGCCGCCATAATTCCTACAATGAGCAGTTCTTC. Protein sequence: CASSLWGWGRHNSYNEQFF. The full variable domain, in which reference TRBV28 and TRBJ2-1 provide the parts outside the CDR3, is DVKVTQSSRYLVKRTGEKVFLECVQDMDHENMFWYRQDPGLGLRLIYFSYDVKMKEKGDIPEGYSVSREKKERFSLILESASTNQTSMYLCASSLWGWGRHNSYNEQFFGPGTRLTVL.

This chain uses TRBV2 with TRBJ1-1; maybe TRBD1 (5 bases). Germline V gene sequence: CDR1 SNHLY, CDR2 FYNNEI. V lost 6 bases and J lost 0, with 8 bases in between. This CDR3 comprises 13 residues. CDR3 amino acids: CASSRQLNTEAFF. The CDR3 DNA sequence: TGTGCCAGCAGCCGACAGTTGAACACTGAAGCTTTCTTT.